This T cell receptor (beta chain) comes out of a study of post-analysis software for immune sequencing data. General study results and limits: Versus controls, multiple sclerosis patients showed significantly lower diversity (normalized Chao1). Strong co-clustering by F measure was seen for same-batch samples. TRBV5-6, TRBV5-1 and TRBV20-1 were among a few TRBV segments more frequent in patients than controls.

Libraries were made from TCR beta cDNA, and they carried unique molecular identifiers. Between about 0.9 and 11 million T cells gave rise to around 500,000 cDNA molecules. TCRdb redid the calling of the PCR reads with MiXCR, one entry per CDR3 protein. Altogether 650,000 to 850,000 distinct CDR3 sequences are present, just over 45% being singletons, with the ten largest covering roughly 4.5%. Trimming took 4 bases from V and 6 from J; bases not matched to a gene: 5. The CDR3 covers 14 residues. As to this clonotype: Its antigen remains unidentified.

The chain has TRBV12-3 or TRBV12-4 and TRBJ1-4, with 7 positions matching TRBD1. Material: blood. The clonotype comes from a girl aged 5-17 years with multiple sclerosis. This chain's CDR3 is CASSSAGGDEKLFF. The CDR3 DNA follows: TGTGCCAGCAGTTCGGCAGGGGGGGATGAAAAACTGTTTTTT.